The 25 T cell receptor beta chains presented below share a single source sample, sequenced in a study of blood T cell repertoires in COVID-19. Clones were read by immunoSEQ multiplex PCR, and TCRdb kept only the in-frame ones, dropping some. The sample lists about 280,000 clones; approximately 91% were seen once. Input material: PBMCs or T cells enriched from blood (not recorded which). These receptors were collected from a woman between 25 and 40 years old who had recovered from COVID-19.

In DNA form, the CDR3 reads TGTGCCAGTACAACCAACACTGAAGCTTTCTTT. Its translation is CASTTNTEAFF. This chain joins TRBV28 and TRBJ1-1; D not certain. Between the trimmed V and J ends, which lost 9 bases and 2 bases, there was a span of 7 bases. Germline lookup yields CDR1 MDHEN and CDR2 SYDVKM. The CDR3 consists of 11 residues.

This clone has only a few counts. This CDR3 is CASSQEGTLRNQPQHF. The DNA of the CDR3 is TGCGCCAGCAGCCAAGAGGGGACACTCCGCAATCAGCCCCAGCATTTT. The chain has TRBV4-1 and TRBJ1-5, with a weak D call TRBD1 (6 bases). CDR1 and CDR2 (germline): MGHRA, YSYEKL. The CDR3 runs 16 residues. Trimming took off 0 bases at V and 2 bases at J, with 11 bases between the two ends.

The V call is TRBV18, the J call TRBJ2-3; D possibly corresponds to TRBD2 (5 bases). This CDR3 contains 16 residues. Germline loops: CDR1 KGHSH, CDR2 LQKENI. Deletions cut 1 base from V and 2 bases from J, with 13 bases between. DNA for the CDR3: TGTGCCAGCTCACCACTTTGGCGGGTGATCACAGATACGCAGTATTTT. Translating it yields CASSPLWRVITDTQYF.

The chain has TRBV13 and TRBJ2-1, with 10 bases that match TRBD2. The germline V gene has CDR1 PRHDT and CDR2 FYEKMQ (reference sequence). V dropped 4 bases and J dropped 7; count of bases not matched to a gene: 10. This CDR3 has 16 residues. The CDR3 nucleotides read TGTGCCAGCAGCTCAAGGAGCGGGGGGGCCAGGAATGAGCAGTTCTTC. Amino acid sequence: CASSSRSGGARNEQFF.

CDR3 DNA: TGTGCCAGCAGCCCTATGCGCGGGGGCCACTCCGGGGAGCTGTTTTTT. This translates into CASSPMRGGHSGELFF. The V call is TRBV28, the J call TRBJ2-2; weak D call: TRBD2 (7 bases). Germline values: CDR1 MDHEN, CDR2 SYDVKM. The CDR3 has 16 residues. The ends were cut back, 6 bases at V and 6 bases at J, with 20 bases in the middle.

The chain couples TRBV27 to TRBJ2-1; no reliable D call. The CDR3 runs to 13 residues. Trimming removed 5 bases at V and 7 bases at J, with 12 bases between. The germline gives CDR1 MNHEY, CDR2 SMNVEV (reference sequence). The CDR3 sequence: CASSPLQRNEQFF. CDR3 bases: TGTGCCAGCAGTCCACTCCAGAGGAATGAGCAGTTCTTC.

This clone came up once. The chain links TRBV9 to TRBJ2-3; 12 nucleotides align to TRBD2. This CDR3 comprises 19 residues. Unmatched junction bases numbered 15, after V lost 0 bases and J lost 7 bases. Germline values: CDR1 SGDLS, CDR2 YYNGEE. The CDR3 nucleotides are TGTGCCAGCAGCGTAGCAGTCCCGTCGACTAGCGGGAGAGGCCATACGCAGTATTTT. It encodes CASSVAVPSTSGRGHTQYF.

V gene TRBV4-3 combines with J gene TRBJ1-1; possible D gene TRBD1, 5 bases. The CDR3 sequence is 13 residues long. In germline, CDR1 is LGHNA, CDR2 YSLEER. The V gene lost 3 bases and the J gene lost 4 bases, with 9 bases spanning the gap. The CDR3 here is CASSQGGATEAFF. For the CDR3, the DNA is TGCGCCAGCAGCCAGGGAGGGGCCACTGAAGCTTTCTTT.

The CDR3 spells CASSEPRENYGYTF. CDR3 in DNA: TGTGCCAGCAGTGAACCCCGGGAGAACTATGGCTACACCTTC. The chain couples TRBV6-1 to TRBJ1-2; no clear D gene. This CDR3 region has 14 residues. The germline CDR1 and CDR2 sequences are MNHNS and SASEGT. Trimming pared 2 bases from V and 2 bases from J, leaving 9 bases between.

The V gene is TRBV5-1, the J gene TRBJ1-1; D perhaps matches TRBD1 (6 bases). Germline V gene sequence: CDR1 SGHRS, CDR2 YFSETQ. V lost 0 bases and J lost 4, with 13 bases in between. CDR3 length: 15 residues. The CDR3 region is CASSLGTDLGTEAFF. The CDR3 DNA reads as TGCGCCAGCAGCTTGGGGACAGATCTTGGCACTGAAGCTTTCTTT.

DNA of the CDR3: TGTGCCAGCACCGTGGGGGGGCCGATAAGCACAGATACGCAGTATTTT. Protein: CASTVGGPISTDTQYF. This sequence joins TRBV7-8 and TRBJ2-3, with D possibly being TRBD2 (7 bases). CDR3 length: 16 residues. The V end lost 7 bases, the J end lost 0 bases, and 17 bases lay between the germline ends. CDR1 SGHVS and CDR2 FQNEAQ come from the germline V gene.

The chain recombines TRBV6-1 with TRBJ1-2; D gene ambiguous. Germline V lookup: CDR1 MNHNS, CDR2 SASEGT. CDR3 length equals 14 residues. V was shortened by 1 base and J by 0 bases, with 6 bases between the two germline ends. The CDR3 here is CASSEDRANYGYTF. The CDR3 DNA reads as TGTGCCAGCAGTGAAGACAGAGCTAACTATGGCTACACCTTC.

The rearrangement joins TRBV9 to TRBJ2-5, with 12 bases that match TRBD2. V dropped 3 bases and J dropped 5; count of bases not matched to a gene: 5. Germline loops: CDR1 SGDLS, CDR2 YYNGEE. The CDR3 has 15 amino acids. The CDR3 nucleotides are TGTGCCAGCAGCGCTAGCGGGGGGGCCAGGGAGACCCAGTACTTC. Protein product: CASSASGGARETQYF.

The chain uses TRBV5-1 and TRBJ1-4; D remains unclear. Deletions cut 7 bases from V and 3 bases from J, with 13 bases between. The CDR3 has 14 residues. The germline V gene encodes CDR1 SGHRS and CDR2 YFSETQ. The CDR3 here is CASAGSLANEKLFF. CDR3 in DNA: TGCGCCAGCGCTGGGAGTTTGGCTAATGAAAAACTGTTTTTT.

V and J are TRBV5-6 and TRBJ1-2; D remains ambiguous. The CDR3 length is 13 residues. Trimming pared 1 base from V and 5 bases from J, leaving 9 bases between. Per the germline V gene, CDR1 is SGHDT and CDR2 is YYEEEE. CDR3 sequence: CASSLSREYGYTF. The CDR3 DNA sequence: TGTGCCAGCAGCTTGTCACGGGAATATGGCTACACCTTC.

The chain joins TRBV27 to TRBJ2-7, with a possible D match to TRBD2 (6 bases). V lost 5 bases to trimming and J lost 1 base, with 12 bases between them. In germline, CDR1 is MNHEY, CDR2 SMNVEV (reference sequence). CDR3 length: 14 residues. CDR3: CASSPAGRSYEQYF. In DNA, the CDR3 is TGTGCCAGCAGTCCGGCGGGGAGATCCTACGAGCAGTACTTC.

V is TRBV27 and J is TRBJ2-2, with 8 bases aligning to TRBD2. The CDR3 contains 18 residues. Per the germline V gene, CDR1 is MNHEY and CDR2 is SMNVEV (reference sequence). J was trimmed by 2 bases and V by 1 base; bases with no gene match: 9. The DNA of the CDR3 is TGTGCCAGCAGTTTATTGCTTAGCGGGGTCCATAACACCGGGGAGCTGTTTTTT. Encoded protein: CASSLLLSGVHNTGELFF.

This chain connects TRBV4-3 to TRBJ1-4; TRBD1 is a possible D gene (6 bases). The CDR3 runs 15 residues. Trimming shortened V by 5 bases and J by 6 bases, and 16 bases separated the two germline ends. CDR1 and CDR2 from the germline V gene are LGHNA and YSLEER. The CDR3 DNA is TGCGCCAGCAGCTTCACAGGGTTCTCAGATGAAAAACTGTTTTTT. Translating gives CASSFTGFSDEKLFF.

This clone showed up just once. The chain couples TRBV2 to TRBJ2-3, with 9 bases matching TRBD1. The junction had 13 bases not matched to a gene; V was cut back by 6 bases and J by 3 bases. Looked up from germline, CDR1 is SNHLY and CDR2 is FYNNEI. This CDR3 comprises 17 residues. The CDR3 sequence is CASSSSSGTGLTDTQYF. For the CDR3, the DNA is TGTGCCAGCAGCTCTAGTTCTGGGACAGGGCTTACAGATACGCAGTATTTT.

The sample holds one count of this clone. V and J are TRBV5-1 and TRBJ2-3; D is uncertain. The CDR3 extends over 17 amino acids. With 4 bases removed from V and 2 bases from J, the gap between germline ends came to 20 bases. CDR1 and CDR2 (germline): SGHRS, YFSETQ. In DNA, the CDR3 is TGCGCCAGCAGCCCCCGGTCCCGATCCTCCTCCACAGATACGCAGTATTTT. Its protein product is CASSPRSRSSSTDTQYF.

This chain connects TRBV28 to TRBJ1-5; 7 bases are a match to TRBD1. Losses at the gene ends were 7 bases for V and 1 base for J; bases not matched to a gene: 4. Germline V gene data show CDR1 as MDHEN and CDR2 as SYDVKM. This CDR3 has 14 residues. The CDR3 here is CASMTGKSNQPQHF. The CDR3 coding sequence is TGTGCCAGCATGACAGGGAAGAGCAATCAGCCCCAGCATTTT.

The chain has TRBV29-1 and TRBJ2-7, with 10 positions matching TRBD2. CDR1 is SQVTM and CDR2 is ANQGSEA in the germline V gene. The ends lost 4 bases at V and 3 bases at J; junction bases unmatched: 6. The CDR3 runs 14 residues. The CDR3 DNA reads as TGCAGCGTTGGCCCAAGCGGGAGGGACTACGAGCAGTACTTC. Translating it yields CSVGPSGRDYEQYF.

The chain has TRBV7-2 and TRBJ2-7; 10 bases fit TRBD1. Germline V gene data show CDR1 as SGHTA and CDR2 as FQGNSA. V was pared by 6 bases and J by 2 bases, with 7 bases of the junction left unmatched. The CDR3 contains 15 residues. The CDR3 loop reads CASRAGTGETYEQYF. In DNA, the CDR3 is TGTGCCAGCAGAGCCGGGACAGGGGAGACCTACGAGCAGTACTTC.

The chain combines TRBV5-1 with TRBJ2-2, with 8 bases aligning to TRBD1. Trimming took 4 bases from V and 5 from J; bases not matched to a gene: 4. CDR1 SGHRS and CDR2 YFSETQ come from the germline V gene. The CDR3 totals 14 residues. The CDR3 protein is CASSRTGHTGELFF. The DNA for the CDR3 is TGCGCCAGCAGCCGGACAGGGCATACCGGGGAGCTGTTTTTT. Full variable domain (outside the CDR3, taken from reference TRBV5-1 and TRBJ2-2): KAGVTQTPRYLIKTRGQQVTLSCSPISGHRSVSWYQQTPGQGLQFLFEYFSETQRNKGNFPGRFSGRQFSNSRSEMNVSTLELGDSALYLCASSRTGHTGELFFGEGSRLTVL.

This clone is a singleton in its sample. The chain is built from TRBV2 and TRBJ2-3; 15 bases are shared with TRBD2. Trimming cost V 7 bases and J 7 bases; bases outside gene matches: 15. The CDR3 is made up of 18 amino acids. CDR1 and CDR2 (germline): SNHLY, FYNNEI. This chain's CDR3 is CASTRGLAGGPVTNTQYF. DNA of the CDR3: TGTGCCAGCACCCGCGGACTAGCGGGAGGGCCGGTTACAAATACGCAGTATTTT.